Below are 22 T cell receptor beta chains sequenced from a single sample in a study of shared clonotypes between healthy human individuals. Generated by immunoSEQ multiplex PCR, the TCRdb table keeps only in-frame clones and is missing some. This table holds about a million clones, approximately 68% found once. Source material: memory CD4+ T cells sorted from blood. The subset is: CD45RA-negative fraction. The receptors come from a young man in good health.

V is TRBV9 and J is TRBJ2-5; no definite D call. The CDR3 length is 13 residues. The germline CDR1 and CDR2 sequences are SGDLS and YYNGEE. Trimming took off 4 bases at V and 5 bases at J, with 12 bases between the two ends. The CDR3 coding sequence is TGTGCCAGCAGCCGAACAAGTTATGAGACCCAGTACTTC. Translated: CASSRTSYETQYF.

This clone showed up just once. The rearrangement uses TRBV5-1 and TRBJ2-5; tentative D call: TRBD1 (6 bases). V lost 4 bases, J lost 4 bases, and 11 bases lay in between. This CDR3 region has 13 residues. The germline CDR1 and CDR2 sequences are SGHRS and YFSETQ. CDR3 coding DNA: TGCGCCAGCAGCACCCAGGGGATAGAGACCCAGTACTTC. Residues: CASSTQGIETQYF.

The chain recombines TRBV18 with TRBJ2-7; D remains ambiguous. Germline CDR1 is KGHSH and CDR2 is LQKENI. Trimming cost V 3 bases and J 10 bases, with 16 bases left between them. The CDR3 covers 13 residues. The CDR3 sequence is CASSPSGPPNQYF. The CDR3 DNA sequence: TGTGCCAGCTCACCTTCCGGGCCCCCCAATCAGTACTTC.

The V call is TRBV5-1, the J call TRBJ2-1; no clear D. The CDR3 length is 13 residues. The V gene's germline CDR1 is SGHRS and CDR2 YFSETQ. Trimming stripped 0 bases from V and 8 bases from J, with 9 bases between. CDR3 protein: CASSLAGWDEQFF. CDR3 sequence (DNA): TGCGCCAGCAGCTTGGCCGGGTGGGATGAGCAGTTCTTC.

In this sample, this clone turned up many times. Other DNA sequences in this specimen translate into the identical CDR3. V is TRBV2 and J is TRBJ2-3, with D unresolved. The germline gives CDR1 SNHLY, CDR2 FYNNEI. This CDR3 has 12 amino acids. Trimming pared 5 bases from V and 4 bases from J, leaving 7 bases between. The CDR3 loop is CASSLDSDTQYF. DNA of the CDR3: TGTGCCAGCAGTCTGGATTCAGATACGCAGTATTTT. The full variable domain, rest sourced from reference TRBV2 and TRBJ2-3, is EPEVTQTPSHQVTQMGQEVILRCVPISNHLYFYWYRQILGQKVEFLVSFYNNEISEKSEIFDDQFSVERPDGSNFTLKIRSTKLEDSAMYFCASSLDSDTQYFGPGTRLTVL.

V and J are TRBV5-6 and TRBJ1-2, with TRBD1 identical over 11 bases. CDR3 length: 14 amino acids. Unmatched junction bases numbered 3, after V lost 2 bases and J lost 6 bases. The germline CDR1 and CDR2 sequences are SGHDT and YYEEEE. CDR3 amino acids: CASSLGQGANGYTF. DNA of the CDR3: TGTGCCAGCAGCTTAGGACAGGGGGCCAATGGCTACACCTTC.

The genes are TRBV2 and TRBJ1-5; D is unclear. Between the trimmed V and J ends, which lost 8 bases and 0 bases, there was a span of 8 bases. CDR3 length: 13 amino acids. Germline V CDR1 and CDR2: SNHLY, FYNNEI. CDR3 in amino acids: CASGDFSNQPQHF. CDR3 nucleotides: TGTGCCAGCGGGGATTTTAGCAATCAGCCCCAGCATTTT.

V gene TRBV19 combines with J gene TRBJ2-1, with 7 bases matching TRBD2. The CDR3 has 15 amino acids. CDR1 is LNHDA, CDR2 SQIVND, per germline (reference sequence). Losses at the gene ends were 4 bases for V and 2 bases for J; bases not matched to a gene: 5. CDR3 coding DNA: TGTGCCAGTAGTAGATCGGGGGGAACCTACAATGAGCAGTTCTTC. This codes for CASSRSGGTYNEQFF.

This chain uses TRBV7-2 with TRBJ1-3; D is possibly TRBD1 (5 bases). Germline assignment: CDR1 SGHTA and CDR2 FQGNSA. V gave up 5 bases and J gave up 9 bases, with 11 bases separating them. The CDR3 totals 12 residues. The CDR3 reads CASSVERGTIYF. Written as DNA, the CDR3 is TGTGCCAGCAGCGTAGAGAGGGGCACCATATATTTT.

CDR3 protein: CASSLVIGISAGELFF. CDR3 DNA sequence: TGTGCCAGCAGCTTAGTTATCGGGATTTCCGCCGGGGAGCTGTTTTTT. The gene calls are TRBV11-2 and TRBJ2-2; D is possibly TRBD2 (5 bases). Germline lookup yields CDR1 SGHAT and CDR2 FQNNGV. The CDR3 sequence is 16 residues long. The V end was cut by 1 base, the J end by 6 bases, with 15 bases between.

The rearrangement uses TRBV18 and TRBJ2-5; unclear D gene. Germline V gene data show CDR1 as KGHSH and CDR2 as LQKENI. The CDR3 has 13 residues. Between the trimmed V and J ends, which lost 2 bases and 5 bases, there was a span of 9 bases. The CDR3 DNA reads TGTGCCAGCTCACCAGGGTCGGATGAGACCCAGTACTTC. It codes for CASSPGSDETQYF. Complete variable domain (other parts from reference TRBV18 and TRBJ2-5): NAGVMQNPRHLVRRRGQEARLRCSPMKGHSHVYWYRQLPEEGLKFMVYLQKENIIDESGMPKERFSAEFPKEGPSILRIQQVVRGDSAAYFCASSPGSDETQYFGPGTRLLVL.

This clone has only one observation. The sample contains more than one DNA sequence encoding this CDR3. The chain combines TRBV7-2 with TRBJ2-5, with TRBD1 matching 7 bases. Trimming at V came to 2 bases and at J to 5 bases, leaving 5 bases not matched to a gene. Germline loops: CDR1 SGHTA, CDR2 FQGNSA. This CDR3 is 14 amino acids long. The CDR3 nucleotides are TGTGCCAGCAGCTTAAGACAGGGTACGGAGACCCAGTACTTC. It specifies CASSLRQGTETQYF.

The CDR3 coding sequence is TGTGCTAGAGTGTGGGTTCTCTCCTACGAGCAGTACTTC. Residues: CARVWVLSYEQYF. This rearrangement joins TRBV6-5 to TRBJ2-5; the D is unclear. The end of the DNA fits TRBJ2-7 better, so the J call may be wrong. Germline CDR1 MNHEY, CDR2 SVGAGI. The CDR3 extends over 13 amino acids.

V gene TRBV4-1 combines with J gene TRBJ2-7; 10 nucleotides align to TRBD2. After removal of 0 bases from V and 6 bases from J, the junction contained 8 bases not matched to a gene. Germline lookup yields CDR1 MGHRA and CDR2 YSYEKL. The CDR3 loop spans 16 amino acids. Written as DNA, the CDR3 is TGCGCCAGCAGCCAAGATCCAGCGGGGGGGCTCTCCGAGCAGTACTTC. Translated, it gives CASSQDPAGGLSEQYF.

Note on this clone: Other nucleotide sequences from this sample produce the same CDR3. The J gene is TRBJ1-1, the V gene TRBV5-1, with a possible D match to TRBD1 (5 bases). Germline CDR1 reads SGHRS; CDR2 reads YFSETQ. Between the trimmed V and J ends, which lost 4 bases and 3 bases, there was a span of 10 bases. CDR3 length equals 13 residues. CDR3 sequence: CASSTQGDTEAFF. For the CDR3, the DNA is TGCGCCAGCAGCACCCAGGGAGACACTGAAGCTTTCTTT.

This clone has just one count. The CDR3 DNA sequence: TGTGCCAGCAGCCGCGTGGAGGGCTACACCTTC. Amino acids: CASSRVEGYTF. The chain is built from TRBV11-2 and TRBJ1-2; D unclear. Trimming took 5 bases from V and 8 from J, leaving 9 bases between them. The CDR3 consists of 11 residues. CDR1 and CDR2 (germline): SGHAT, FQNNGV.

The chain has TRBV5-4 and TRBJ2-7; TRBD2 agrees at 7 bases. CDR1 is SGHNT and CDR2 is YYREEE in the germline V gene (reference sequence). The V gene end was trimmed by 4 bases and the J gene end by 2 bases; junction bases not matched to a gene: 6. There are 14 residues in the CDR3. The CDR3 sequence is CASSPGLWTYEQYF. The CDR3 coding sequence is TGTGCCAGCAGCCCGGGACTATGGACCTACGAGCAGTACTTC.

This chain uses TRBV2 with TRBJ2-2; 7 nucleotides match TRBD1. Germline V gene lookup returns CDR1 SNHLY and CDR2 FYNNEI. V lost 6 bases, J lost 2 bases, and 6 bases stayed unmatched. The CDR3 covers 15 residues. The CDR3 protein is CASRVRDSNTGELFF. Here the CDR3 DNA reads TGTGCCAGCAGGGTCCGGGACAGCAACACCGGGGAGCTGTTTTTT.

J is TRBJ1-5 and V is TRBV27; D unclear. V lost 2 bases and J lost 4, with 15 bases in between. This CDR3 comprises 16 residues. CDR1 MNHEY and CDR2 SMNVEV come from the germline V gene (reference sequence). CDR3 sequence: CASSLRWGFGNQPQHF. The CDR3 DNA reads as TGTGCCAGCAGTTTAAGGTGGGGATTCGGGAATCAGCCCCAGCATTTT.

V usage is TRBV7-9 and J usage is TRBJ1-4; D might be TRBD1 (5 bases). The CDR3 consists of 16 residues. V was trimmed by 4 bases and J by 5 bases, leaving 17 bases between them. From germline, CDR1 is SEHNR and CDR2 FQNEAQ (reference sequence). Here the CDR3 reads CASSSKGGGPNEKLFF. The CDR3 bases are TGTGCCAGCAGCTCGAAGGGCGGGGGTCCAAATGAAAAACTGTTTTTT.

This chain connects TRBV4-1 to TRBJ2-6; a possible D gene is TRBD2 (6 bases). The V and J ends lost 1 base and 2 bases respectively, with 18 bases between them. This CDR3 has 19 amino acids. In germline, CDR1 is MGHRA, CDR2 YSYEKL. The CDR3 DNA is TGCGCCAGCAGCCAAGGGGTTCGGGGGACGCTGGCTGGGGCCAACGTCCTGACTTTC. Amino acids: CASSQGVRGTLAGANVLTF.

This chain links TRBV18 with TRBJ2-7; D remains ambiguous. V was cut by 5 bases and J by 3 bases, with 8 bases left in between. Germline loops: CDR1 KGHSH, CDR2 LQKENI. The CDR3 has 12 residues. CDR3 protein: CASSASHYEQYF. The CDR3, as DNA: TGTGCCAGCTCAGCCAGCCACTACGAGCAGTACTTC.